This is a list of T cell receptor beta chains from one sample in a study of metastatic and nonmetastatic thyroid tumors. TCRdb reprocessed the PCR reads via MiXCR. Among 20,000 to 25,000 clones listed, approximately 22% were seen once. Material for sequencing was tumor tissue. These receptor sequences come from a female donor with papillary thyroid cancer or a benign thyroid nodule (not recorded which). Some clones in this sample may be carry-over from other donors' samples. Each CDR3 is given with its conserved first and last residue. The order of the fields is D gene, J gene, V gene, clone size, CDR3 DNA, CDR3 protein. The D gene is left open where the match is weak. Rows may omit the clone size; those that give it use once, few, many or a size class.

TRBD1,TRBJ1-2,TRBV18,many,TGTGCCAGCTCACCGGGGGGACAGGGACGCTATGGCTACACCTTC,CASSPGGQGRYGYTF
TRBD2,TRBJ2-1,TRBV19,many,TGTGCCAGTAGTATAGGACTAGCGGGCTACAATGAGCAGTTCTTC,CASSIGLAGYNEQFF
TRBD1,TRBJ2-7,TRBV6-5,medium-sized,TGTGCCAGCAGTTACCAGACAGGGGGCGGTTACGAGCAGTACTTC,CASSYQTGGGYEQYF
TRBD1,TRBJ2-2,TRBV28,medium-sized,TGTGCCAGCAGTTTGTGGGACAGGGGATATGACGGGGAGCTGTTTTTT,CASSLWDRGYDGELFF
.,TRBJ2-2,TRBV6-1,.,TGTGCCAGCAGGACAGGTGCGGCCGGGGAGCTGTTTTTT,CASRTGAAGELFF
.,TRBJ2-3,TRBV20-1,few,TGCAGTGCAGTGTCTCCAGATACGCAGTATTTT,CSAVSPDTQYF
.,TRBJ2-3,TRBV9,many,TGTGCCAGCAGCGGTATGAGCAAAAGTATCACAGATACGCAGTATTTT,CASSGMSKSITDTQYF
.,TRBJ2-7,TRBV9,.,TGTGCCAGCAGCGTAGACAGCTCCTACGAGCAGTACTTC,CASSVDSSYEQYF
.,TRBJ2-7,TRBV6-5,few,TGTGCCAGCAGTTACTCGATAGACCTAGCGCCAACCTACGAGCAGTACTTC,CASSYSIDLAPTYEQYF
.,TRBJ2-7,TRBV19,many,TGTGCCAGTAGTGGGAGACAGGACCCCTACGAGCAGTACTTC,CASSGRQDPYEQYF
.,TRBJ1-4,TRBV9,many,TGTGCCAGCAGCGAGTCCGGGACCGGTGAAAAACTGTTTTTT,CASSESGTGEKLFF
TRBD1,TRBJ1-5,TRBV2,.,TGTGCCAGCAGTACACGGACAGGGGGGGGTCAGCCCCAGCATTTT,CASSTRTGGGQPQHF
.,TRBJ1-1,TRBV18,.,TGTGCCAGCTCACCACCGAGGCGGCTTGACACTGAAGCTTTCTTT,CASSPPRRLDTEAFF
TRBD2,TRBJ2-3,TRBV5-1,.,TGCGCCAGCAGCTCAAAGACTAGCAGCACAGATACGCATTATTTT,CASSSKTSSTDTHYF
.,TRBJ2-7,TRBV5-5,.,TGTGCCAGCAGCTCACAGAGCGGCAACGAGCAGTACTTC,CASSSQSGNEQYF
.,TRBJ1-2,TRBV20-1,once,TGCAGTGCTAGAGGGGGACTGACCAACTATGGCTACACCTTC,CSARGGLTNYGYTF
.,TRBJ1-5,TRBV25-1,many,TGTGCCAGCAGTGAATCGGGGCGGAGAAATCAGCCCCAGCATTTT,CASSESGRRNQPQHF
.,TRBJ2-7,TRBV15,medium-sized,TGTGCCACCAGCAGAGTGGGGGGCCAGGACGAGCAGTACTTC,CATSRVGGQDEQYF
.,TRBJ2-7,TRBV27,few,TGTGCCAGCAGTTTGACCCTTACATTCTCCTACGAGCAGTACTTC,CASSLTLTFSYEQYF
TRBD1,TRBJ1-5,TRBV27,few,TGTGCCAGCAGTGCTTGGACAGGGTTAAAGACCCAGCATTTT,CASSAWTGLKTQHF
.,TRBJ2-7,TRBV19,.,TGTGCCAGTATTGGGGGCGCCTACGAGCAGTACTTC,CASIGGAYEQYF
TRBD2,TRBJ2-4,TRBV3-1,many,TGTGCCAGCAGCCAAGGAGGAGGCGGGAGACGGTCAGTAGCCAAAAACATTCAGTACTTC,CASSQGGGGRRSVAKNIQYF
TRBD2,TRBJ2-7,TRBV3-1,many,TGTGCCAGCAGCCGGGTTAGCGGGAGGGAAAAGTACTTC,CASSRVSGREKYF
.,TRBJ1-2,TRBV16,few,TGTGCCAGCAGCCTCCGTAAGGATGGCTACACCTTC,CASSLRKDGYTF
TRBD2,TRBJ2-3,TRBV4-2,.,TGTGCCAGCAGCCCCGTGTCGGGGGGTACTAGCGGGAGCACAGATACGCAGTATTTT,CASSPVSGGTSGSTDTQYF
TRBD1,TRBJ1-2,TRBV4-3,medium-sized,TGCGCCAGCAGCCCTAGGCTGGCAGGGGGAGAATATGGCTACACCTTC,CASSPRLAGGEYGYTF
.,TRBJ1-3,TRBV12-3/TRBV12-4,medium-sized,TGTGCCAGCAGTTTATTCGACAGCCAGCGATGGGGAAACACCATATATTTT,CASSLFDSQRWGNTIYF
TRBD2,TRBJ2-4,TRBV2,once,TGTGCCAGCAGACTTCGGACTAGCGGGGTAGACAAAAACATTCAGTACTTC,CASRLRTSGVDKNIQYF
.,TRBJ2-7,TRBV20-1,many,TGCAGTGCCCTACAGGGATTCTCCTCCTACGAGCAGTACTTC,CSALQGFSSYEQYF
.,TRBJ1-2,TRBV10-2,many,TGCGCCAGCAGTGAAGAAGGGAACTATGGCTACACCTTC,CASSEEGNYGYTF
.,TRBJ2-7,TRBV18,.,TGTGCCAGCTCACAAAAGACGGGATCAACCAGGGAGCAGTACTTC,CASSQKTGSTREQYF
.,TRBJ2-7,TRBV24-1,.,TGTGCCACCATTGATCCTCGACAGTGCTCCTACGAGCAGTACTTC,CATIDPRQCSYEQYF
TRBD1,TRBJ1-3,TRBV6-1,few,TGTGCCAGTAGTGAAGCGCGAACAGGGGGCGGGTGGTGGTATTTT,CASSEARTGGGWWYF
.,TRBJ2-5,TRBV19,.,TGTGCCAGTACCGAAACGAGAGGGGGTTATGTGAAGACCCAGTACTTC,CASTETRGGYVKTQYF
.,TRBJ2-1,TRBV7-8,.,TGTGCCAGCAGCTCAGGGGACCGTGAGCAGTTCTTC,CASSSGDREQFF
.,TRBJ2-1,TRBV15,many,TGTGCCACCAGCAGAGAGGTTTACAATGAGCAGTTCTTC,CATSREVYNEQFF
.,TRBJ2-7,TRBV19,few,TGTGCCAGTAGTACAGTGGACAGACCGGAAGAGCAGTACTTC,CASSTVDRPEEQYF
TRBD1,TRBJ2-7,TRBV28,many,TGTGCCAGCAGCCCCGCTAAGACAGGGCTGTACAACGAGCAGTACTTC,CASSPAKTGLYNEQYF
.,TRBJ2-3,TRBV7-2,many,TGTGCCAGCAGCTTAGCCTACGGGGAAACGCAGTATTTT,CASSLAYGETQYF
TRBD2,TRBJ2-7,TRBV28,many,TGTGCCAGCAGTTTCCCACTAGCGTCGAGCTCCTACGAGCAGTACTTC,CASSFPLASSSYEQYF
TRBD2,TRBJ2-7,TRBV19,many,TGTGCCAGTAGTCTCAGAGGGACTAGCGGGAGCTACGAGCAGTACTTC,CASSLRGTSGSYEQYF
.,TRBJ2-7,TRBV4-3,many,TGCGCCAGCAGCAGGTCCCAACAGGGCCACGAGCAGTACTTC,CASSRSQQGHEQYF
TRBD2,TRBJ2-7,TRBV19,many,TGTGCCAGTAGTGCCTTGACTAGCGGGAGTGGTAGCGGATCCTACGAGCAGTACTTC,CASSALTSGSGSGSYEQYF
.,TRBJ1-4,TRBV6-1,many,TGTGCCGGCCGCCGGGCCCATAATGAAAAACTGTTTTTT,CAGRRAHNEKLFF
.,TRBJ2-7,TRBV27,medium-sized,TGTGCCAGCAGTTTAAGGTCATTCTACGAGCAGTACTTC,CASSLRSFYEQYF
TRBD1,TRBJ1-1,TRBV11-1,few,TGTGCCAGCAGCTCCAGTGAAGCAGGGGGACGTGTTGAAGCTTTCTTT,CASSSSEAGGRVEAFF
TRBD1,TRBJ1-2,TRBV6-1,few,TGTGCCAGCAGAGACCTCCGGGACAGGGATAATGGTACCTTC,CASRDLRDRDNGTF
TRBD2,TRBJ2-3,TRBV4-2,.,TGTGTCAGCAGCCTGACTAGCGGCACAGATACGCAGTATTTT,CVSSLTSGTDTQYF
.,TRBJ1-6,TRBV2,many,TGTGCCAGCATGGACATCAGGTCAAGTAATTCACCCCTCCACTTT,CASMDIRSSNSPLHF
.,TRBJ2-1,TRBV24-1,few,TGTGCCACCAGTGTATGGTCTACCAATGAGCAGTTCTTC,CATSVWSTNEQFF
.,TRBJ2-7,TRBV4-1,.,TGCGCCAGCAGCCACCTCAGACCGGGAGAGGACGAGCAGTACTTC,CASSHLRPGEDEQYF
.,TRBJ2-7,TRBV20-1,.,TGCAGTGCTAGAGACGGAGGTGGCAGCTTCTACGAGCAGTACTTC,CSARDGGGSFYEQYF
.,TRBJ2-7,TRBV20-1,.,TGCAGTGCTAGAGAGGCCAGGCGGGACTGGGAGCAGTACTTC,CSAREARRDWEQYF
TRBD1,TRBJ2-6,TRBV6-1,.,TGTGCCAGCATCAGACAGGGGGGTTCTATGTGGGCCAACGTCCTGACTTTC,CASIRQGGSMWANVLTF
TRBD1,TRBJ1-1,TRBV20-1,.,TGCAGTGCTATACAGGGGGCTACTGAAGCTTTCTTT,CSAIQGATEAFF
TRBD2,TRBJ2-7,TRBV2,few,TGTGCCAGCAGTAAGGAGGGGACTAGACGGGGCGAGCAGTACTTC,CASSKEGTRRGEQYF
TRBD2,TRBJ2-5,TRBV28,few,TGTGCCGGCAGTGGTAGCTCCCTAGCGGGATGGGAGGCCCAGTACTTC,CAGSGSSLAGWEAQYF
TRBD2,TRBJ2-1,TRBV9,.,TGTGCCAGCAGCGTGAGTCCCGGAGCTAGCGGATTTTACAATGAGCAGTTCTTC,CASSVSPGASGFYNEQFF
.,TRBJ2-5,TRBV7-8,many,TGTGCCAGCAGCTTAGGACAGAGGGAGACCCAGTACTTC,CASSLGQRETQYF